This T cell receptor beta chain was recovered during a study of technical replicates of blood from a few donors. Assay: immunoSEQ multiplex PCR; the TCRdb copy retains only in-frame clones and omits some. The sample lists some 66,000 clones, 95% to 98% occurring once. V was cut by 0 bases and J by 2 bases, with 6 bases left in between. In germline, CDR1 is ENHRY, CDR2 SYGVKD. The length of the CDR3 is 14 residues. The receptor was derived from a human donor in good health. The chain combines TRBV10-3 with TRBJ2-3; D may be TRBD1 (5 bases). Input material: T cells isolated from PBMCs. Here the CDR3 DNA reads TGTGCCATCAGTGAGTCAGGGGTCACAGATACGCAGTATTTT. This codes for CAISESGVTDTQYF.